The sequence of this T cell receptor (beta chain) was determined in a study of T cells after yellow fever vaccination (dated by TCRdb to about 2019). About the study as a whole: The SMART-Seq v4 Ultra Low Input RNA kit was used to prepare libraries from fractions with low cell numbers. Two healthy male donors, one aged 18 to 30 and one aged 30 to 40 years, made up the cohort. To follow T-cell clones before and after primary and booster YFV17D yellow fever vaccination, bulk TCR alpha and beta repertoires were sequenced over time. Bulk PBMC replicates and cell subsets were isolated from blood drawn at multiple timepoints before and after both primary and secondary immunization.

This clonotype showed up many times. Its specific antigen is unknown. Base qualities are not recorded, but no much larger clone differs from it by a single base. TCR cDNA was synthesized by 5'RACE template switching, which introduced a universal primer site and unique molecular identifiers. Priming for cDNA synthesis came from both the TCR alpha and TCR beta constant segments. Two PCR steps were used to amplify libraries, with sample barcodes and sequencing adapters being added in the second step. Libraries were sequenced on Illumina HiSeq 2500 (2x100 bp) or NovaSeq (2x150 bp). The published analysis was carried out like this. MIGEC handled demultiplexing of reads and collapsing into UMI consensus sequences, while MiXCR performed V(D)J alignment. Vaccine-responding clonotypes were defined with edgeR using replicate PBMC samples, requiring FDR below 0.01 and a log2 fold change above 5 up to day 15. Bulk clonotypes were assigned CD4 or CD8 identity according to which sequenced CD4 or CD8 repertoire held them at higher abundance. Clones were called with MiXCR by TCRdb after fastp trimmed the public reads at Q25, and only in-frame beta chains were retained. Merged by CDR3 protein, the rows form single entries marked with the most common genes and DNA. TCRdb's processing, not the authors', yielded these V and J calls. This sample comprises around 340,000 distinct CDR3 sequences, roughly 8.7% of them detected only once. The ten largest clones capture 15% to 20% of the sample.

Results the study describes overall, beyond this receptor: The secondary T-cell response was weaker than the primary response but faster, peaking on day 5 instead of day 15. FACS-sorted repertoires could contain abundant contaminating clonotypes from the bulk population, so computational filtering was required. Most clones expanded after primary vaccination were re-detected after the booster (approximately 96% of CD4 and approximately 89% of CD8), suggesting broad memory maintenance. Because the study included only two donors, the extent to which the findings can be generalized is limited. A small fraction of clonotypes showed up in both the CD4 and CD8 compartments, probably as a result of convergent recombination.

CDR1 and CDR2, per the germline V gene, are MGHRA and YSYEKL. Its CDR3 holds 10 amino acids, cysteine through phenylalanine. Only the CDR3 portion is preserved as DNA: 30 bases, with reading frame beginning at the first base. At the junction V is shortened by 6 bases and J by 8 bases, with 7 bases in between. The treatment or condition tag for this specimen amounts to: live attenuated yellow fever vaccine strain. At each blood-draw timepoint, two biological replicates of bulk PBMCs were collected. A standard Ficoll-Paque protocol was used to isolate PBMCs from peripheral blood. TriZol was used to extract RNA from bulk PBMCs, from CD4 and CD8 fractions, and from dextramer-positive and dextramer-negative fractions.

The rearranged chain carries TRBV4-1 and TRBJ1-1, and TRBD1 may be the D gene, going by 6 matching bases. The sequence was obtained from a young man who received the YFV17D yellow fever vaccine. This material consisted of PBMCs, taken on the day of the first yellow fever vaccination. For the CDR3, the sequence is CASRGGEAFF. The DNA reads as follows: TGCGCCAGCAGAGGGGGGGAAGCTTTCTTT.